A selection of T cell receptor beta chains follows, all from one sample in a study of blood T cell repertoires in COVID-19. Here immunoSEQ multiplex PCR was the method, and the copy in TCRdb shows in-frame clones only, minus some. The table has 88,000 or so clones, less than 90% seen once. Input material: peripheral blood. The receptors were gathered from a man in his sixties with acute or convalescent COVID-19. Both conserved end residues are part of each CDR3. The order of the fields is J gene, D gene, clone size, V gene, CDR3 protein, CDR3 DNA. The D gene is left open where the match is weak. Size values are once, few and many counts, or a class for expanded clones, and some rows have none.

j_call: TRBJ1-3
d_call: -
clone_size: -
v_call: TRBV19
cdr3_aa: CASSIQGSGGNTIYF
cdr3_nt: TGTGCCAGTAGTATTCAGGGGTCCGGTGGAAACACCATATATTTT

j_call: TRBJ2-3
d_call: -
clone_size: once
v_call: TRBV11-2
cdr3_aa: CASSYHGAASTDTQYF
cdr3_nt: TGTGCCAGCAGCTACCATGGGGCTGCTAGCACAGATACGCAGTATTTT

j_call: TRBJ2-7
d_call: TRBD1
clone_size: -
v_call: TRBV10-3
cdr3_aa: CAISTRGMGYEQYF
cdr3_nt: TGTGCCATCAGTACCAGGGGGATGGGATACGAGCAGTACTTC

j_call: TRBJ2-3
d_call: TRBD1
clone_size: -
v_call: TRBV7-6
cdr3_aa: CASSLVSPGGTPQYF
cdr3_nt: TGTGCCAGCAGCTTAGTAAGCCCAGGGGGTACTCCGCAGTATTTT

j_call: TRBJ2-3
d_call: -
clone_size: -
v_call: TRBV9
cdr3_aa: CASSVDRQSAARTDTQYF
cdr3_nt: TGTGCCAGCAGCGTAGACCGACAGTCGGCGGCCCGCACAGATACGCAGTATTTT

j_call: TRBJ2-5
d_call: -
clone_size: -
v_call: TRBV6-5
cdr3_aa: CASTKTGGETQYF
cdr3_nt: TGTGCCAGCACTAAGACGGGTGGAGAGACCCAGTACTTC

j_call: TRBJ2-5
d_call: -
clone_size: -
v_call: TRBV29-1
cdr3_aa: CSVAREQTQYF
cdr3_nt: TGCAGCGTGGCCCGGGAACAGACCCAGTACTTC

j_call: TRBJ2-7
d_call: TRBD1
clone_size: few
v_call: TRBV29-1
cdr3_aa: CSVAGQGTSYEQYF
cdr3_nt: TGCAGCGTTGCAGGACAGGGGACCTCCTACGAGCAGTACTTC

j_call: TRBJ2-6
d_call: -
clone_size: -
v_call: TRBV29-1
cdr3_aa: CSVSSLSGANVLTF
cdr3_nt: TGCAGCGTTTCAAGCCTCTCTGGGGCCAACGTCCTGACTTTC

j_call: TRBJ2-7
d_call: TRBD1
clone_size: -
v_call: TRBV9
cdr3_aa: CASSVGQGRSYEQYF
cdr3_nt: TGTGCCAGCAGCGTAGGACAGGGGAGATCCTACGAGCAGTACTTC

j_call: TRBJ2-7
d_call: -
clone_size: once
v_call: TRBV18
cdr3_aa: CASSPRRAYEQYF
cdr3_nt: TGTGCCAGCTCACCCCGCCGGGCCTACGAGCAGTACTTC

j_call: TRBJ2-5
d_call: TRBD2
clone_size: -
v_call: TRBV7-3
cdr3_aa: CASSLNGGSETQYF
cdr3_nt: TGTGCCAGCAGCTTAAACGGGGGGAGTGAGACCCAGTACTTC

j_call: TRBJ2-7
d_call: TRBD2
clone_size: -
v_call: TRBV15
cdr3_aa: CATSRDGLAGSYEQYF
cdr3_nt: TGTGCCACCAGCAGAGACGGACTAGCGGGGTCCTACGAGCAGTACTTC

j_call: TRBJ2-3
d_call: TRBD1
clone_size: -
v_call: TRBV5-1
cdr3_aa: CASSLSGQGNTQYF
cdr3_nt: TGCGCCAGCAGCTTGTCCGGACAGGGTAATACGCAGTATTTT

j_call: TRBJ1-5
d_call: -
clone_size: -
v_call: TRBV5-1
cdr3_aa: CARKFDSYSNQPQHF
cdr3_nt: TGCGCCAGAAAATTCGACAGCTATAGCAATCAGCCCCAGCATTTT

j_call: TRBJ2-3
d_call: TRBD1
clone_size: -
v_call: TRBV4-1
cdr3_aa: CASSQDPPRGDTQYF
cdr3_nt: TGCGCCAGCAGCCAAGATCCCCCCAGGGGGGATACGCAGTATTTT

j_call: TRBJ2-7
d_call: TRBD1
clone_size: -
v_call: TRBV12-3/TRBV12-4
cdr3_aa: CASSPTGREQYF
cdr3_nt: TGTGCCAGCAGCCCGACAGGGCGCGAGCAGTACTTC

j_call: TRBJ2-5
d_call: TRBD1
clone_size: -
v_call: TRBV5-4
cdr3_aa: CASSTAGTVGTQYF
cdr3_nt: TGTGCCAGCAGCACGGCCGGGACAGTGGGGACCCAGTACTTC

j_call: TRBJ2-5
d_call: -
clone_size: -
v_call: TRBV5-1
cdr3_aa: CASSTFNTAGTGTQYF
cdr3_nt: TGCGCCAGCAGCACCTTCAACACCGCGGGGACGGGGACCCAGTACTTC

j_call: TRBJ2-3
d_call: -
clone_size: -
v_call: TRBV9
cdr3_aa: CASSGGLRGIDTQYF
cdr3_nt: TGTGCCAGCAGCGGAGGACTCCGTGGAATTGATACGCAGTATTTT

j_call: TRBJ2-6
d_call: TRBD1
clone_size: -
v_call: TRBV29-1
cdr3_aa: CSVDGTGAGANVLTF
cdr3_nt: TGCAGCGTTGATGGAACAGGGGCTGGGGCCAACGTCCTGACTTTC

j_call: TRBJ2-3
d_call: -
clone_size: -
v_call: TRBV3-1/TRBV3-2
cdr3_aa: CASSQRATDTQYF
cdr3_nt: TGTGCCAGCAGCCAACGAGCCACAGATACGCAGTATTTT

j_call: TRBJ2-7
d_call: -
clone_size: -
v_call: TRBV18
cdr3_aa: CASSGTVDYEQYF
cdr3_nt: TGTGCCAGCTCCGGGACTGTTGACTACGAGCAGTACTTC

j_call: TRBJ2-7
d_call: -
clone_size: -
v_call: TRBV3-1/TRBV3-2
cdr3_aa: CASSQALVSYEQYF
cdr3_nt: TGTGCCAGCAGCCAAGCACTAGTTTCCTACGAGCAGTACTTC

j_call: TRBJ2-5
d_call: TRBD1
clone_size: -
v_call: TRBV3-1/TRBV3-2
cdr3_aa: CASRDRGQETQYF
cdr3_nt: TGTGCCAGCAGGGACAGGGGGCAAGAGACCCAGTACTTC

j_call: TRBJ1-1
d_call: TRBD1
clone_size: -
v_call: TRBV5-1
cdr3_aa: CASSAQGRNTEAFF
cdr3_nt: TGCGCCAGCAGCGCACAGGGGAGGAACACTGAAGCTTTCTTT

j_call: TRBJ2-3
d_call: -
clone_size: -
v_call: TRBV24-1
cdr3_aa: CATSDTGGTDTQYF
cdr3_nt: TGTGCCACCAGTGATACCGGGGGTACAGATACGCAGTATTTT

j_call: TRBJ1-2
d_call: TRBD1
clone_size: -
v_call: TRBV7-8
cdr3_aa: CASSPLRVTGGRGYTF
cdr3_nt: TGTGCCAGCAGCCCCCTGCGAGTGACAGGGGGCCGTGGCTACACCTTC

j_call: TRBJ1-2
d_call: -
clone_size: -
v_call: TRBV6-5
cdr3_aa: CASSIRAEGYTF
cdr3_nt: TGTGCCAGCAGTATCAGGGCGGAGGGCTACACCTTC